This section outlines one T cell receptor beta chain sequence together with its context. Its antigen remains unknown. No infections or other immune events were documented during collection. These data are taken from a study of identifying expanded T cells in peripheral blood. Trimming at V came to 6 bases and at J to 7 bases, leaving 7 bases not matched to a gene. In germline, CDR1 is MNHEY, CDR2 SVGAGI. CDR3 size: 14 residues. Sequenced by immunoSEQ multiplex PCR; TCRdb stores in-frame clones only, minus some. The table records 95,000 to 100,000 clones, around 88% of them present only once. Study-level results: Technical replicates showed roughly 1.2 changed clones; roughly two weeks roughly 16; four weeks 19. Variance in clone template counts between approximately two-week samples significantly increased with total template count across all healthy donors.

The sample comprised blood. V usage is TRBV6-5 and J usage is TRBJ2-2; TRBD1 matches 8 bases. The clonotype was recovered from a person aged 18-69 years in good health. In DNA form, the CDR3 reads TGTGCCAGCAGCGTCGACAGGGGACTCGGGGAGCTGTTTTTT. This gives the protein CASSVDRGLGELFF.